One sample yielded the 18 T cell receptor beta chains listed below, sequenced in a study of cytomegalovirus exposure and HLA in healthy donors. Amplification used 60 Vbeta primers and 13 Jbeta primers. Produced via immunoSEQ multiplex PCR; TCRdb's table is partial and in-frame only. The repertoire holds 150,000 to 200,000 clones, 80% to 85% seen once, with roughly 1.9% in the top ten. The source material was PBMCs. The receptor source for this set is a human donor in good health.

This clone appeared a few times. J is TRBJ2-4 and V is TRBV12-5; D is possibly TRBD1 (5 bases). Germline CDR1 reads LGHNT; CDR2 reads FRNRAP. V was pared by 6 bases and J by 8 bases, with 20 bases between. The CDR3 has 15 residues. This CDR3 is CASGSRNKGEHIQYF. CDR3 DNA: TGTGCTAGTGGCTCACGAAACAAAGGGGAACACATTCAGTACTTC.

This rearrangement joins TRBV19 to TRBJ2-7; TRBD1 aligns across 9 bases. Unmatched junction bases numbered 14, after V lost 5 bases and J lost 0 bases. The germline V gene has CDR1 LNHDA and CDR2 SQIVND (reference sequence). This CDR3 contains 18 residues. The CDR3 nucleotides read TGTGCCAGTAGTTCCTCCGGACAGGGGTCGCAGATCTCCTACGAGCAGTACTTC. It is translated as CASSSSGQGSQISYEQYF.

This rearrangement joins TRBV6-5 to TRBJ2-3, with no clear D. Trimming shortened V by 2 bases and J by 5 bases, and 5 bases separated the two germline ends. The CDR3 is 12 residues long. Per the germline V gene, CDR1 is MNHEY and CDR2 is SVGAGI. The CDR3 DNA reads TGTGCCAGCAGTTACAGAGGAGATACGCAGTATTTT. Its protein product is CASSYRGDTQYF.

The rearrangement joins TRBV2 to TRBJ2-7; TRBD2 agrees at 12 bases. CDR3 length equals 15 residues. V dropped 4 bases and J dropped 7; count of bases not matched to a gene: 8. The germline V gene encodes CDR1 SNHLY and CDR2 FYNNEI. This CDR3 is CASSATSGGRREQYF. CDR3 in DNA: TGTGCCAGCAGTGCAACTAGCGGGGGGCGACGGGAGCAGTACTTC. Using reference TRBV2 and TRBJ2-7 for the parts outside the CDR3, the full variable domain is EPEVTQTPSHQVTQMGQEVILRCVPISNHLYFYWYRQILGQKVEFLVSFYNNEISEKSEIFDDQFSVERPDGSNFTLKIRSTKLEDSAMYFCASSATSGGRREQYFGPGTRLTVT.

The genes are TRBV2 and TRBJ2-5, with a possible D match to TRBD1 (7 bases). The CDR3 runs to 14 residues. CDR1 SNHLY and CDR2 FYNNEI come from the germline V gene. The V end lost 2 bases, the J end lost 4 bases, and 11 bases lay between the germline ends. The CDR3 spells CASSEQGGGETQYF. The CDR3 DNA is TGTGCCAGCAGTGAACAGGGGGGCGGAGAGACCCAGTACTTC.

This chain connects TRBV4-3 to TRBJ1-6; TRBD1 matches 9 bases. Looked up from germline, CDR1 is LGHNA and CDR2 is YSLEER. This CDR3 is built from 14 residues. V was clipped by 4 bases and J by 12 bases; unmatched bases: 7. As DNA, the CDR3 is TGCGCCAGCAGCCCTGGACAGGGGATTGGACCCCTCCACTTT. It specifies CASSPGQGIGPLHF.

The V gene is TRBV15, the J gene TRBJ1-4, with 8 positions matching TRBD1. V dropped 5 bases and J dropped 3; count of bases not matched to a gene: 5. In germline, CDR1 is LNHNV, CDR2 YYDKDF (reference sequence). The CDR3 loop spans 15 amino acids. The CDR3 protein is CATSANRGSNEKLFF. DNA of the CDR3: TGTGCCACCAGCGCCAACAGGGGGTCTAATGAAAAACTGTTTTTT.

This clone was detected once. The rearrangement joins TRBV5-8 to TRBJ1-1; no reliable D call. Germline CDR1 reads SGHTS; CDR2 reads YDEGEE. The CDR3 is 15 residues long. V was pared by 1 base and J by 1 base, with 11 bases between. CDR3 loop: CASSLSYTGNTEAFF. The CDR3 DNA is TGTGCCAGCAGCTTGAGTTATACCGGGAACACTGAAGCTTTCTTT.

This clone was seen a single time. The V gene is TRBV2, the J gene TRBJ2-1; 9 positions match TRBD1. The CDR3 extends over 15 amino acids. The germline V gene encodes CDR1 SNHLY and CDR2 FYNNEI. The trim removed 5 bases at V and 2 bases at J, leaving 4 bases unmatched. The CDR3 is CASSQQGAPYNEQFF. The DNA of the CDR3 is TGTGCCAGCAGTCAACAGGGGGCCCCCTACAATGAGCAGTTCTTC. Supplemented by reference TRBV2 and TRBJ2-1, the full variable domain reads EPEVTQTPSHQVTQMGQEVILRCVPISNHLYFYWYRQILGQKVEFLVSFYNNEISEKSEIFDDQFSVERPDGSNFTLKIRSTKLEDSAMYFCASSQQGAPYNEQFFGPGTRLTVL.

There are a few counts of this clone. The chain couples TRBV25-1 to TRBJ1-1, with D possibly being TRBD1 (6 bases). V lost 3 bases, J lost 9 bases, and 14 bases lay in between. Germline CDR1 MGHDK, CDR2 SYGVNS. CDR3 length: 13 residues. The CDR3 DNA reads as TGTGCCAGCAGTGAGTGGGACAAACAGAAAGCTTTCTTT. Protein: CASSEWDKQKAFF. Full variable domain (outside the CDR3, taken from reference TRBV25-1 and TRBJ1-1): EADIYQTPRYLVIGTGKKITLECSQTMGHDKMYWYQQDPGMELHLIHYSYGVNSTEKGDLSSESTVSRIRTEHFPLTLESARPSHTSQYLCASSEWDKQKAFFGQGTRLTVV.

The rearrangement links TRBV7-9 to TRBJ2-1; 8 bases align to TRBD1. Germline assignment: CDR1 SEHNR and CDR2 FQNEAQ (reference sequence). With V trimmed by 5 bases and J by 7 bases, 13 bases remained unmatched. CDR3 length: 16 amino acids. Written as DNA, the CDR3 is TGTGCCAGCAGCCCGTGGACAGGGAAGAGTCCAAATGAGCAGTTCTTC. Its translation: CASSPWTGKSPNEQFF.

The rearrangement links TRBV7-3 to TRBJ2-1, with 9 bases lining up with TRBD2. Germline loops: CDR1 SGHTA, CDR2 FQGTGA. V shed 4 bases and J 10 bases; nucleotides not matched to a gene: 17. This CDR3 is built from 17 residues. For the CDR3, the DNA is TGTGCCAGCAGCTCACGATCTCGGGGCGGGGGGGCCCGGGAGCAGTTCTTC. Amino acids: CASSSRSRGGGAREQFF.

The chain is built from TRBV6-5 and TRBJ2-7; D remains ambiguous. V gave up 6 bases and J gave up 6 bases, with 9 bases separating them. Germline V gene data show CDR1 as MNHEY and CDR2 as SVGAGI. The CDR3 has 11 residues. CDR3 nucleotides: TGTGCCAGCAGAAAGTCGGGCGAGCAGTACTTC. Protein product: CASRKSGEQYF.

The J gene is TRBJ1-3, the V gene TRBV4-1, with a possible D match to TRBD1 (6 bases). In germline, CDR1 is MGHRA, CDR2 YSYEKL. V shed 3 bases and J shed 2 bases, with 17 bases lying between them. The CDR3 contains 17 residues. Here the CDR3 reads CASSHPGQINTGNTIYF. The CDR3 DNA sequence: TGCGCCAGCAGCCACCCAGGACAGATAAATACTGGAAACACCATATATTTT.

This clone turned up a few times. The rearrangement joins TRBV6-5 to TRBJ1-5; 8 bases are shared with TRBD1. The trim removed 5 bases at V and 9 bases at J, leaving 6 bases unmatched. CDR3 length: 13 residues. Germline CDR1 is MNHEY and CDR2 is SVGAGI. The CDR3 loop is CASSRTGTGPQHF. CDR3 nucleotides: TGTGCCAGCAGTAGGACAGGGACGGGGCCCCAGCATTTT.

This clone was counted only a few times. This sequence joins TRBV6-6 and TRBJ2-7; 7 positions agree with TRBD1. Losses at the gene ends were 0 bases for V and 4 bases for J; bases not matched to a gene: 0. The germline V gene encodes CDR1 MNHNY and CDR2 SVGAGI (reference sequence). CDR3 size: 13 residues. The CDR3 DNA reads as TGTGCCAGCAGTTACTCGACAGGGTACGAGCAGTACTTC. This codes for CASSYSTGYEQYF.

The chain employs TRBV7-2 and TRBJ2-5; TRBD2 aligns across 11 bases. The CDR3 is 15 amino acids. Germline V lookup: CDR1 SGHTA, CDR2 FQGNSA. V shed 5 bases, J shed 4 bases, and the junction held 6 bases outside the gene matches. CDR3 protein: CASSQTSGTPETQYF. The CDR3 region has the DNA TGTGCCAGCAGCCAGACTAGCGGGACCCCAGAGACCCAGTACTTC. The full variable domain, completed using reference TRBV7-2 and TRBJ2-5, is GAGVSQSPSNKVTEKGKDVELRCDPISGHTALYWYRQSLGQGLEFLIYFQGNSAPDKSGLPSDRFSAERTGGSVSTLTIQRTQQEDSAVYLCASSQTSGTPETQYFGPGTRLLVL.

The genes are TRBV7-9 and TRBJ1-5; D is unresolved. The CDR3 is 12 amino acids. CDR1 is SEHNR, CDR2 FQNEAQ, per germline (reference sequence). Trimming left V 4 bases short and J 4 bases short, with 5 bases between. The CDR3 bases are TGTGCCAGCAGCTCGGGGAATCAGCCCCAGCATTTT. It yields the protein CASSSGNQPQHF. Supplemented by reference TRBV7-9 and TRBJ1-5, the full variable domain reads DTGVSQNPRHKITKRGQNVTFRCDPISEHNRLYWYRQTLGQGPEFLTYFQNEAQLEKSRLLSDRFSAERPKGSFSTLEIQRTEQGDSAMYLCASSSGNQPQHFGDGTRLSIL.